The T cell receptor beta chain under discussion was sequenced for a study of cytomegalovirus exposure and HLA in healthy donors. Germline V gene data show CDR1 as SGHNT and CDR2 as YYREEE (reference sequence). The CDR3 covers 14 residues. V gave up 0 bases and J gave up 2 bases, with 7 bases separating them. The primer mix had 60 Vbeta and 13 Jbeta primers. The data were produced by immunoSEQ multiplex PCR, yet TCRdb's version contains in-frame clones alone and is incomplete. The sample includes about 110,000 clones. Of note for this clone: The target antigen is unknown.

Study-level findings and limits: HLA alleles showed associations with approximately 15,000 TCR beta sequences in a later analysis, at a 0.05 false discovery rate. Altogether, some 160 TCR beta chains were recorded as cytomegalovirus-associated.

Source material: PBMCs. The chain couples TRBV5-4 to TRBJ2-3, with no clear D. This TCR came from a man aged 25-45 years in good health and CMV-seronegative. CDR3 sequence (DNA): TGTGCCAGCAGCTTGGAGCCGAACACAGATACGCAGTATTTT. This translates into CASSLEPNTDTQYF. The full variable domain, completed using reference TRBV5-4 and TRBJ2-3, is ETGVTQSPTHLIKTRGQQVTLRCSSQSGHNTVSWYQQALGQGPQFIFQYYREEENGRGNFPPRFSGLQFPNYSSELNVNALELDDSALYLCASSLEPNTDTQYFGPGTRLTVL.